Each of the 5 T cell receptor beta chains below was sequenced from the same sample in a study of T cells in women clearing cervical HPV infection. The method was immunoSEQ multiplex PCR; TCRdb's version includes in-frame clones alone and lacks a portion of them. This sample's table reports tens of thousands of clones. The sample comprised blood buffy coat. Every receptor here comes from a woman aged 18 to 75 with a cervical HPV16 infection that either progressed to CIN3+ or cleared (not recorded which).

As concerns this clone: The CDR3 extends 3 residues past the end of the read, so its final part is completed from the germline J gene. This sequence joins TRBV2 and TRBJ2-7, with unresolved D. The CDR3 has 13 amino acids. The V end was cut by 5 bases, the J end by 5 bases, with 13 bases between. Germline V gene lookup returns CDR1 SNHLY and CDR2 FYNNEI. CDR3 amino acids: CASSLTAENEQYF. CDR3 DNA (partial): TGTGCCAGCAGTTTAACCGCAGAGAACGAG.

The covered CDR3 bases are TGCAGCGTCTTGACAGGATCGAATGAAAAG. This sequence encodes CSVLTGSNEK. In full, the CDR3 reads CSVLTGSNEKLFF. V and J are TRBV29-1 and TRBJ2-2; D may be TRBD1 (6 bases). The read is 3 residues too short to cover the CDR3 end, so that end is filled in from the germline J gene. Germline CDR1 and CDR2: SQVTM and ANQGSEA. The CDR3 loop spans 13 amino acids.

Regarding this clone: The read ends 3 residues early relative to the CDR3; the germline J gene fills the gap. The chain has TRBV9 and TRBJ2-3; perhaps TRBD2 as D (5 bases). V shed 0 bases and J shed 2 bases, with 10 bases lying between them. This CDR3 is built from 15 residues. The germline CDR1 and CDR2 sequences are SGDLS and YYNGEE. CDR3 DNA (partial): TGTGCCAGCAGCGTAGACGGCGGGCACACAGATACG. Its translation: CASSVDGGHTDT. The whole CDR3 sequence reads CASSVDGGHTDTQYF. Full variable domain (remainder filled in from reference TRBV9 and TRBJ2-3): DSGVTQTPKHLITATGQRVTLRCSPRSGDLSVYWYQQSLDQGLQFLIQYYNGEERAKGNILERFSAQQFPDLHSELNLSSLELGDSALYFCASSVDGGHTDTQYFGPGTRLTVL.

Note on this clone: The DNA ends 3 residues before the CDR3 does, and the rest of the CDR3 is filled in from the germline J gene. The chain recombines TRBV2 with TRBJ2-7, with a weak D call TRBD1 (6 bases). V was pared by 3 bases and J by 3 bases, with 15 bases between. Germline lookup yields CDR1 SNHLY and CDR2 FYNNEI. This CDR3 region has 15 residues. The CDR3 sequence: CASSEGTLGYYEQYF. The part of the CDR3 DNA that was read is TGTGCCAGCAGTGAGGGGACACTGGGGTACTACGAG.

With regard to this clone: Read data end 3 residues before the CDR3 end; the end is taken from the germline J gene. V gene TRBV2 combines with J gene TRBJ1-2; 7 bases are shared with TRBD1. The CDR3 totals 15 residues. Germline CDR1 is SNHLY and CDR2 is FYNNEI. V lost 6 bases and J lost 1; bases outside the gene matches: 8. The covered CDR3 bases are TGTGCCAGCAGGAGGGACAGAAATTATAACTATGGC. This translates into CASRRDRNYNYG. The whole CDR3 is CASRRDRNYNYGYTF.